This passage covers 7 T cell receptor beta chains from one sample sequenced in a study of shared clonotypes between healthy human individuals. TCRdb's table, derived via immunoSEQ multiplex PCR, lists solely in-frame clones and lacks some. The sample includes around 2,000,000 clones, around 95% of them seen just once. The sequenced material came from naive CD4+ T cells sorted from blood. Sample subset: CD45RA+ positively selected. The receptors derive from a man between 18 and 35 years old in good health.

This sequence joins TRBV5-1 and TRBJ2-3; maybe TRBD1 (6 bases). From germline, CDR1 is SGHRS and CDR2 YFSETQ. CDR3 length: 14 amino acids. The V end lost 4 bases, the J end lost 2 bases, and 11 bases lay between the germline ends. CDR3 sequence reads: CASSLTGYTDTQYF. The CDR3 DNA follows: TGCGCCAGCAGCCTAACAGGGTACACAGATACGCAGTATTTT.

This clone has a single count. DNA of the CDR3: TGTGCCAGCAGTCGACAGGGGGCAAGCCACGAGCAGTACTTC. It translates to CASSRQGASHEQYF. The chain links TRBV6-5 to TRBJ2-7; TRBD1 agrees at 10 bases. The CDR3 sequence is 14 residues long. The J segment lost 5 bases and the V segment lost 5 bases, leaving 6 bases of the junction unmatched. Germline V gene sequence: CDR1 MNHEY, CDR2 SVGAGI.

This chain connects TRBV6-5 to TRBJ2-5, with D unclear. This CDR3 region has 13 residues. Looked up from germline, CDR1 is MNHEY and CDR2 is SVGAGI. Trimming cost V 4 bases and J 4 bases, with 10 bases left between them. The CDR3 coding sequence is TGTGCCAGCAGTTTCCTAAAACGAGAGACCCAGTACTTC. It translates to CASSFLKRETQYF.

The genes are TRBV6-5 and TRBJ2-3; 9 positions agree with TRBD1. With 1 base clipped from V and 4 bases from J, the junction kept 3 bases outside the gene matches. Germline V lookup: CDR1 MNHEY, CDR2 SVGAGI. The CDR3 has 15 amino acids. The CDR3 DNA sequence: TGTGCCAGCAGTTACTGGACAGGGGCCCCAGATACGCAGTATTTT. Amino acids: CASSYWTGAPDTQYF.

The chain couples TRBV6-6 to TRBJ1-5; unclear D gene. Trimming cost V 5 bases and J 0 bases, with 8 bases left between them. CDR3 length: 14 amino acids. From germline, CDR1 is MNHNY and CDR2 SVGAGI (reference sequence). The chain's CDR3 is CASSDLYSNQPQHF. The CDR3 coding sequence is TGTGCCAGCAGTGACCTATATAGCAATCAGCCCCAGCATTTT.

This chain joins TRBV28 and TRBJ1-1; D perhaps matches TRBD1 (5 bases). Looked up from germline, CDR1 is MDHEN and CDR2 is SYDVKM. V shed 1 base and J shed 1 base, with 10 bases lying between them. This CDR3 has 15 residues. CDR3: CASSLFWGENTEAFF. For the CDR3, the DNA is TGTGCCAGCAGTTTATTTTGGGGGGAGAACACTGAAGCTTTCTTT.

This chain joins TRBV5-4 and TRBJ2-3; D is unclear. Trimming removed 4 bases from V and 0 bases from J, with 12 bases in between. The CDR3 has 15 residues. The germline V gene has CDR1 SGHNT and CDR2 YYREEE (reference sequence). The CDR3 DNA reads TGTGCCAGCAGCAAGACTCCATTAAGCACAGATACGCAGTATTTT. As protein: CASSKTPLSTDTQYF.